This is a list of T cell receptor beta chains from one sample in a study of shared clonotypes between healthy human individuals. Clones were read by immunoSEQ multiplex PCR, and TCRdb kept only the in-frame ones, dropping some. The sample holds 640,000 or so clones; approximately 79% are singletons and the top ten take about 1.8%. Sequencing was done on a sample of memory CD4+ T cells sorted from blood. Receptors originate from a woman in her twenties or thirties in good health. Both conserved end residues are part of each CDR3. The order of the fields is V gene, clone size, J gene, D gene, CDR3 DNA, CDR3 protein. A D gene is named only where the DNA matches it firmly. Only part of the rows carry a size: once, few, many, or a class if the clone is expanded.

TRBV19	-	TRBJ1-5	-	TGTGCCAGTAGTAGCCCCCTGGGAACCTATAGCAATCAGCCCCAGCATTTT	CASSSPLGTYSNQPQHF
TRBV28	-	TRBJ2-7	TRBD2	TGTGCCAGCAGCGTTTCAGTGCGGGAGAAGTACTTC	CASSVSVREKYF
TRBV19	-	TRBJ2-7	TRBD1	TGTGCCAGTAGCCGACAGGGGTTCGAGCAGTACTTC	CASSRQGFEQYF
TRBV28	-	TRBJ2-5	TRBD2	TGTGCCAGCAGTCCCCCGACTAGCGGGATGGGGTTTAGGACCCAGTACTTC	CASSPPTSGMGFRTQYF
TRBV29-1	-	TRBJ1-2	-	TGCAGCGTTGGAATTTCTGGGCAGTCGGAAGGCTACACCTTC	CSVGISGQSEGYTF
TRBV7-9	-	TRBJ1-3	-	TGTGCCAGCAGCTTAGCCGGAAAACAGGGTTATGGAAACACCATATATTTT	CASSLAGKQGYGNTIYF
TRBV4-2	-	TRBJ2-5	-	TGTGCCAGCAGCCAAGATTCCTCCCACCAAGAGACCCAGTACTTC	CASSQDSSHQETQYF
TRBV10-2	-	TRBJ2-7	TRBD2	TGCGCCAGCAGGAACACGGGACTAGCGGGAGGCGAGCAGTACTTC	CASRNTGLAGGEQYF
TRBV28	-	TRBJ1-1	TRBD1	TGTGCCAGCAGCCAGGGGGGCGTTAGCACTGAAGCTTTCTTT	CASSQGGVSTEAFF
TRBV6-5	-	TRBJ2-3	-	TGTGCCAGCAGACAGAAGCCAGATACGCAGTATTTT	CASRQKPDTQYF
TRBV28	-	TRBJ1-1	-	TGTGCCAGCACATTAGGGTACACTGAAGCTTTCTTT	CASTLGYTEAFF
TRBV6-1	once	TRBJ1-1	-	TGTGCCAGTAAGAAAATAGAGAACACTGAAGCTTTCTTT	CASKKIENTEAFF
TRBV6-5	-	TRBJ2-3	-	TGTGCCAGCAGTTACTCGCGACAGTACACAGATACGCAGTATTTT	CASSYSRQYTDTQYF
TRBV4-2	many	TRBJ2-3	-	TGTGCCAGTTCGGGTAAGCGAAACTTGGTGGCAGATACGCAGTATTTT	CASSGKRNLVADTQYF
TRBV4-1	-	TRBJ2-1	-	TGCGCCAGCAGTCACTACAATGAGCAGTTCTTC	CASSHYNEQFF
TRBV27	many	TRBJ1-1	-	TGTGCCAGCAGCTTGAAGAGGGGGACGAACACTGAAGCTTTCTTT	CASSLKRGTNTEAFF
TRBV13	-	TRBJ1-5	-	TGTGCCAGCAGCTTCGGGAATCAGCCCCAGCATTTT	CASSFGNQPQHF
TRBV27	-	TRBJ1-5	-	TGTGCCAGCAGCTGGCGGACCCGTAGCAATCAGCCCCAGCATTTT	CASSWRTRSNQPQHF
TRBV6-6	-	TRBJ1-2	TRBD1	TGTGCCAGCAGTTACCCCGGACAGGTAGACACCTTC	CASSYPGQVDTF
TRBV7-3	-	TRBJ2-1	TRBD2	TGTGCCAGCAGCTTATATCGGGAGGGGTACAATGAGCAGTTCTTC	CASSLYREGYNEQFF
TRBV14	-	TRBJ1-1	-	TGTGCCAGCAGCCAATTTCGCACTGAAGCTTTCTTT	CASSQFRTEAFF
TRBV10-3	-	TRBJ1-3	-	TGTGCCATCAGTGGGGAAGGAAACACCATATATTTT	CAISGEGNTIYF
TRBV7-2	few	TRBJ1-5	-	TGTGCCAGCAGCTTAGTTACAGGTAGCAATCAGCCCCAGCATTTT	CASSLVTGSNQPQHF
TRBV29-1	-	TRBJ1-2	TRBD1	TGCAGCGTTGTCAACCTGCCGGGACAGGGGTCTGGCTACACCTTC	CSVVNLPGQGSGYTF
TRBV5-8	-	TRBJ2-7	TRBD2	TGTGCCAGCAGCGTCGGACTAGCGGGAGCCTACGAGCAGTACTTC	CASSVGLAGAYEQYF
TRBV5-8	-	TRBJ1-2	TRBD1	TGTGCCAGCAGCTTGGGTACAGGGGGTTCCTATGGCTACACCTTC	CASSLGTGGSYGYTF
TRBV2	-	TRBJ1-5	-	TGTGCCAGCAGAGGGGACGCCTTAGGTGGGCAGCCCCAGCATTTT	CASRGDALGGQPQHF
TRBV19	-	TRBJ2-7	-	TGTGCCAGTAGTTTGGACCCACTCTACGAGCAGTACTTC	CASSLDPLYEQYF
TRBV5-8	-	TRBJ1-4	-	TGTGCCAGCAGGGCCAGGGCGGCGTCTAATGAAAAACTGTTTTTT	CASRARAASNEKLFF
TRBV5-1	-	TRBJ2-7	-	TGCGCCAGCAGCGCGGATGGCAGCTACGAGCAGTACTTC	CASSADGSYEQYF
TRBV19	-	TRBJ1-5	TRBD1	TGTGCCAGTAGCTTAACAGGGGGCGGTCAGCCCCAGCATTTT	CASSLTGGGQPQHF
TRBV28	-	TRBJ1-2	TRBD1	TGTGCCAGCAGTGACAGGGTTGGCTACACCTTC	CASSDRVGYTF
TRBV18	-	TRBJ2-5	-	TGTGCCAGCTCTCAGGATCTGGGGGAGACCCAGTACTTC	CASSQDLGETQYF
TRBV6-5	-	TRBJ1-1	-	TGTGCCAGCAGTTTGGTCTTTGGGAACACTGAAGCTTTCTTT	CASSLVFGNTEAFF
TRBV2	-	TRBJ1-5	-	TGTGCCAGCACTCAGGAATTCAATCAGCCCCAGCATTTT	CASTQEFNQPQHF
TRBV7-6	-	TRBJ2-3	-	TGTGCCAGCAGCTTTGGGTATGCAGATACGCAGTATTTT	CASSFGYADTQYF
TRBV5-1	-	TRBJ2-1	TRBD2	TGCGCCAGCAGGGCGGGACTAGCGGGATCCTACAATGAGCAGTTCTTC	CASRAGLAGSYNEQFF
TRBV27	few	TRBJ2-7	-	TGTGCCAGCAAGGTCGGGACCGACCTCTCCTACGAGCAGTACTTC	CASKVGTDLSYEQYF
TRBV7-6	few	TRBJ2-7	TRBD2	TGTGCCAGCAGCTTAGGGACGGGACTAGCGGGAGGGCAGGGCGAGCAGTACTTC	CASSLGTGLAGGQGEQYF
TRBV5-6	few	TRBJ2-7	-	TGTGCCAGCAGCTTGTATACCGGGGGACTTGATTCCTACGAGCAGTACTTC	CASSLYTGGLDSYEQYF
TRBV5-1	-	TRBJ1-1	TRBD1	TGCGCCAGCAGCACGGGGACAGGGGGCACTGAAGCTTTCTTT	CASSTGTGGTEAFF
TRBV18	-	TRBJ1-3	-	TGTGCCAGCTCACCATACGGGGACTCTGGAAACACCATATATTTT	CASSPYGDSGNTIYF
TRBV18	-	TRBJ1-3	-	TGTGCCAGCTCACCTCGGGAGGCGGGAAACACCATATATTTT	CASSPREAGNTIYF
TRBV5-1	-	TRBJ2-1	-	TGCGCCAGCAGCGGGGACGCAAACTCCTACAATGAGCAGTTCTTC	CASSGDANSYNEQFF